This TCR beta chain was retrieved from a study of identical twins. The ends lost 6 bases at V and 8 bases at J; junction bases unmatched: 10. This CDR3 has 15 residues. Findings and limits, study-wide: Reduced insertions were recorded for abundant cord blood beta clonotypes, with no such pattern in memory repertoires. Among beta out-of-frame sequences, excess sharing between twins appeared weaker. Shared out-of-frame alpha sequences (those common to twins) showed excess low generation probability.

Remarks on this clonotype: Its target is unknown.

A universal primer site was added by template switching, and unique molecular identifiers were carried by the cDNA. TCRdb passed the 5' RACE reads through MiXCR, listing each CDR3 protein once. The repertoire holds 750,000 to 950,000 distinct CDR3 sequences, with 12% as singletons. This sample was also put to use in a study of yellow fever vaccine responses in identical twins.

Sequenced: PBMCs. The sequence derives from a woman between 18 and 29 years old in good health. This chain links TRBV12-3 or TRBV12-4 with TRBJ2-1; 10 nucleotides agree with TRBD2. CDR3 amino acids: CASSLERGGRYEQFF. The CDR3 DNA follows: TGTGCCAGCAGCCTAGAGCGGGGGGGCAGGTATGAGCAGTTCTTC.